This TCR beta chain was recorded in a study of shared clonotypes between healthy human individuals. Measured with immunoSEQ multiplex PCR; TCRdb has only the in-frame clones, and not every one. Of some 2,000,000 clones detected, around 95% appear once; the ten largest clones hold around 0.13%. The CDR3 is 16 residues long. Trimming left V 3 bases short and J 0 bases short, with 12 bases between. Germline V gives CDR1 MDHEN, CDR2 SYDVKM. This clonotype originated in a man aged 18 to 29 in good health. Sequences were obtained from naive CD4+ T cells sorted from blood. Documented subset: CD45RA+ positively selected. This chain uses TRBV28 with TRBJ2-1, with D hard to call. CDR3 region: CASSFQASSSYNEQFF. The CDR3 DNA sequence: TGTGCCAGCAGTTTTCAGGCCAGCAGCTCCTACAATGAGCAGTTCTTC.